The next 22 T cell receptor beta chains were all read from a single sample in a study of shared clonotypes between healthy human individuals. Profiled with immunoSEQ multiplex PCR; TCRdb holds only in-frame clones, not every one. Here the sample spans 450,000 to 500,000 clones, approximately 84% being singletons. The sequenced material came from PBMCs. The receptors shown here come from a woman aged 40 to 49 in good health. Some clones in this sample may be carry-over from other donors' samples.

The V and J genes are TRBV5-1 and TRBJ1-1; D is undetermined. This CDR3 has 13 amino acids. Germline CDR1 SGHRS, CDR2 YFSETQ. The V gene lost 4 bases and the J gene lost 2 bases, with 9 bases spanning the gap. The CDR3 region has the DNA TGCGCCAGCAGCCCGCAAGATAACACTGAAGCTTTCTTT. Translation: CASSPQDNTEAFF.

The chain has TRBV2 and TRBJ1-2; 12 positions match TRBD1. The CDR3 covers 14 residues. V shed 6 bases, J shed 3 bases, and the junction held 2 bases outside the gene matches. Germline V lookup: CDR1 SNHLY, CDR2 FYNNEI. CDR3 protein: CASSGTGGYYGYTF. The CDR3 bases are TGTGCCAGCAGCGGGACAGGGGGCTACTATGGCTACACCTTC.

This chain connects TRBV10-2 to TRBJ2-3; TRBD2 aligns across 9 bases. Germline V lookup: CDR1 WSHSY, CDR2 SAAADI. V trimming: 10 bases; J trimming: 14 bases; junction bases outside the gene matches: 22. The CDR3 has 15 residues. This CDR3 is CATQGAGGWRRGSYF. The DNA of the CDR3 is TGCGCCACCCAGGGAGCGGGAGGTTGGCGGAGGGGTTCGTATTTT.

To note about this clone: This likely came from a read error, as a far larger clone is one base away. The sample has other DNA sequences that encode this CDR3 too. The rearrangement links TRBV19 to TRBJ2-4; D remains unclear. Deletions cut 0 bases from V and 7 bases from J, with 7 bases between. Germline V gives CDR1 LNHDA, CDR2 SQIVND (reference sequence). The CDR3 covers 13 residues. Here the CDR3 reads CASSIDRRNIQYF. CDR3 nucleotides: TGTGCCAGTAGTATAGACAGGCGTAACATTCAGTACTTC.

The chain joins TRBV4-1 to TRBJ2-3; possibly TRBD1 for D (6 bases). The germline V gene encodes CDR1 MGHRA and CDR2 YSYEKL. V was pared by 3 bases and J by 4 bases, with 17 bases between. The CDR3 has 16 amino acids. The CDR3 DNA follows: TGCGCCAGCAGCCATGGGGACACCCGAGCCCCAGATACGCAGTATTTT. Translation: CASSHGDTRAPDTQYF.

V gene TRBV23-1 combines with J gene TRBJ2-1, with 9 bases matching TRBD2. TRBV23-1 is an ORF; its function is uncertain. The CDR3 length is 18 residues. With 2 bases clipped from V and 1 base from J, the junction kept 9 bases outside the gene matches. CDR3 sequence: CASSQPGGGGPSYNEQFF. Here the CDR3 DNA reads TGCGCCAGCAGTCAACCGGGCGGGGGGGGCCCGTCCTACAATGAGCAGTTCTTC.

The rearrangement uses TRBV7-3 and TRBJ2-3, with TRBD2 identical over 10 bases. This CDR3 is built from 15 residues. Germline-derived CDR1 and CDR2 are SGHTA and FQGTGA. Germline trimming cut 2 bases from V and 6 bases from J; bases unmatched to any gene: 5. CDR3 amino acids: CASSLSSGSPDTQYF. The CDR3 region has the DNA TGTGCCAGCAGCTTATCTAGCGGGAGTCCGGATACGCAGTATTTT. Variable domain in full (rest from reference TRBV7-3 and TRBJ2-3): GAGVSQTPSNKVTEKGKYVELRCDPISGHTALYWYRQSLGQGPEFLIYFQGTGAADDSGLPNDRFFAVRPEGSVSTLKIQRTERGDSAVYLCASSLSSGSPDTQYFGPGTRLTVL.

This sequence joins TRBV18 and TRBJ2-4; D may be TRBD1 or TRBD2 (5 bases each). This CDR3 has 12 residues. Germline CDR1 and CDR2: KGHSH and LQKENI. V was trimmed by 3 bases and J by 5 bases, leaving 5 bases between them. For the CDR3, the DNA is TGTGCCAGCTCACCGGGGGAAAACATTCAGTACTTC. Protein sequence: CASSPGENIQYF. Based on the CDR3 plus reference TRBV18 and TRBJ2-4, the full variable domain is NAGVMQNPRHLVRRRGQEARLRCSPMKGHSHVYWYRQLPEEGLKFMVYLQKENIIDESGMPKERFSAEFPKEGPSILRIQQVVRGDSAAYFCASSPGENIQYFGAGTRLSVL.

CDR3: CASSLWGQGAQVKSAGELFF. The CDR3 coding sequence is TGCGCCAGCAGCTTGTGGGGACAGGGGGCGCAGGTAAAATCCGCCGGGGAGCTGTTTTTT. The genes are TRBV5-1 and TRBJ2-2; 12 bases agree with TRBD1. This CDR3 is built from 20 residues. V trimming: 1 base; J trimming: 6 bases; junction bases outside the gene matches: 16. The V gene's germline CDR1 is SGHRS and CDR2 YFSETQ.

CDR3 loop: CASSVRLTTDTQYF. DNA of the CDR3: TGCGCCAGCAGTGTTCGGCTTACCACAGATACGCAGTATTTT. The chain employs TRBV10-1 and TRBJ2-3, with D hard to call. The V end was cut by 4 bases, the J end by 2 bases, with 10 bases between. This CDR3 is 14 amino acids long. The germline gives CDR1 WNHNN, CDR2 SYGVQD (reference sequence).

V is TRBV7-8 and J is TRBJ1-5; D is uncertain. V was shortened by 0 bases and J by 4 bases, with 19 bases between the two germline ends. Per the germline V gene, CDR1 is SGHVS and CDR2 is FQNEAQ. The CDR3 loop spans 18 amino acids. CDR3 amino acids: CASSLARFGQARNQPQHF. As DNA, the CDR3 is TGTGCCAGCAGCTTAGCGAGATTTGGGCAGGCAAGGAATCAGCCCCAGCATTTT.

V and J are TRBV29-1 and TRBJ2-1; 9 bases are a match to TRBD2. Trimming took 6 bases from V and 8 from J; bases not matched to a gene: 11. This CDR3 is 14 amino acids long. CDR1 is SQVTM and CDR2 is ANQGSEA in the germline V gene. Here the CDR3 DNA reads TGCAGCGTGGGACTAGCCGGTCTATCGGATGAGCAGTTCTTC. It codes for CSVGLAGLSDEQFF.

About this clone: A single base is all that separates this from a far larger clone, so a read error is likely. This CDR3 reads CASMLEPRVHEQYF. DNA for the CDR3: TGTGCCAGCATGCTGGAGCCTCGGGTCCACGAGCAGTACTTC. The chain recombines TRBV2 with TRBJ2-7; D gene uncertain. CDR1 and CDR2 from the germline V gene are SNHLY and FYNNEI. This CDR3 region has 14 residues. Trimming took off 7 bases at V and 5 bases at J, with 18 bases between the two ends.

This chain links TRBV27 with TRBJ2-7, with D possibly matching TRBD1 (5 bases). The V gene's germline CDR1 is MNHEY and CDR2 SMNVEV (reference sequence). V dropped 2 bases and J dropped 4 bases, with 15 bases sitting between them. This CDR3 has 15 amino acids. The CDR3 sequence: CASSLGQGTGYEQYF. CDR3 nucleotide sequence: TGTGCCAGCAGTTTAGGGCAGGGAACTGGTTACGAGCAGTACTTC.

With respect to this clone: This may be a read error, as it is one base from a much larger clone. V is TRBV2 and J is TRBJ1-6; a weak D match, TRBD1 (5 bases). Germline V gene lookup returns CDR1 SNHLY and CDR2 FYNNEI. The CDR3 consists of 14 residues. The CDR3 region has the DNA TGTGCCACTGCCCTACAGGTTTCTAATTCACCCCTCTACTTT. Its translation is CATALQVSNSPLYF.

This clone has a handful of counts. The V gene is TRBV7-9, the J gene TRBJ2-1, with a possible D match to TRBD2 (6 bases). V shed 3 bases and J shed 1 base, with 16 bases lying between them. This CDR3 is 17 amino acids long. Germline loops: CDR1 SEHNR, CDR2 FQNEAQ (reference sequence). CDR3 in DNA: TGTGCCAGCAGCTTTACGCCGGGGGATTGGTCCTACAATGAGCAGTTCTTC. This encodes CASSFTPGDWSYNEQFF.

V gene TRBV6-5 combines with J gene TRBJ2-2; D perhaps matches TRBD2 (5 bases). The CDR3 consists of 16 residues. Germline loops: CDR1 MNHEY, CDR2 SVGAGI. Between the trimmed V and J ends, which lost 2 bases and 4 bases, there was a span of 14 bases. The DNA of the CDR3 is TGTGCCAGCAGTTACGACTATCTAGGTTCCACCGGGGAGCTGTTTTTT. This sequence encodes CASSYDYLGSTGELFF.

The V gene is TRBV30, the J gene TRBJ1-4, with D uncertain. CDR1 and CDR2 (germline): GTSNPN, SVGIG (reference sequence). The CDR3 covers 15 residues. V was cut by 4 bases and J by 4 bases, with 16 bases left in between. CDR3: CAWTDERVINEKLFF. DNA for the CDR3: TGTGCCTGGACCGATGAACGGGTTATTAATGAAAAACTGTTTTTT.

A word on this clone: This likely reflects a read error, since a far larger clone is one base away. J is TRBJ2-1 and V is TRBV29-1; D gene unclear. Per the germline V gene, CDR1 is SQVTM and CDR2 is ANQGSEA. This CDR3 comprises 14 residues. Trimming left V 3 bases short and J 8 bases short, with 17 bases between. The CDR3 DNA follows: TGCAGCGTTGAGTGCCTAGACCCTGTTGATGAGCAGTTCTTC. Translation: CSVECLDPVDEQFF.

As regards this clone: A far larger clone lies a single base away; this is likely a read error. V and J are TRBV30 and TRBJ2-7; D gene unclear. Germline V gene lookup returns CDR1 GTSNPN and CDR2 SVGIG (reference sequence). V gave up 0 bases and J gave up 12 bases, with 18 bases separating them. The CDR3 is 13 amino acids. For the CDR3, the DNA is TGTGCCTGGAGTGTGCCGGCGGAGCCGTTTGCGTACTTC. Its translation is CAWSVPAEPFAYF. The full variable domain, completed using reference TRBV30 and TRBJ2-7, is SQTIHQWPATLVQPVGSPLSLECTVEGTSNPNLYWYRQAAGRGLQLLFYSVGIGQISSEVPQNLSASRPQDRQFILSSKKLLLSDSGFYLCAWSVPAEPFAYFGPGTRLTVT.

A word on this clone: This same CDR3 is encoded by further DNA sequences in the sample. This rearrangement joins TRBV30 to TRBJ2-3; the match to TRBD2 covers 10 bases. The CDR3 sequence is 13 residues long. Trimming cost V 3 bases and J 5 bases; bases outside gene matches: 2. The V gene's germline CDR1 is GTSNPN and CDR2 SVGIG (reference sequence). This CDR3 is CAWRLAGVDTQYF. CDR3 nucleotide sequence: TGTGCCTGGAGGCTAGCGGGAGTAGATACGCAGTATTTT.

There are a few counts of this clone. The J gene is TRBJ1-1, the V gene TRBV29-1; D is uncertain. Between the trimmed V and J ends, which lost 7 bases and 0 bases, there was a span of 18 bases. This CDR3 spans 15 amino acids. Per germline, CDR1 SQVTM and CDR2 ANQGSEA. The CDR3 DNA follows: TGCAGCGCCTCCCCGGGTTGGGCGATGAACACTGAAGCTTTCTTT. Amino acid sequence: CSASPGWAMNTEAFF.